This T cell receptor (beta chain) was identified during a study of T-cell memory formation after mild COVID-19 (dated by TCRdb to about 2021). Concerning the study at large: TCR sequence clusters from the two donors were largely donor specific. The cohort was made up of two young adult volunteers, one female and one male, who were previously healthy. In a couple of donors, T-cell clones that expanded and contracted after mild COVID-19 were tracked by sequencing TCRalpha and TCRbeta repertoires over time.

The sequencing machine was an Illumina NovaSeq 6000. TCRalpha and TCRbeta cDNA libraries were constructed by 5'RACE with constant-segment primers, with sample barcodes and unique molecular identifiers being introduced. Trizol reagent was used to extract RNA from every sample. Library amplification was performed in two PCR steps, and a second sample barcode and Illumina TruSeq adapters were introduced in the second step. Sequencing of libraries was performed on an Illumina NovaSeq with 2 x 150 bp paired-end reads. The authors' analysis ran thus. Reads were demultiplexed and collapsed into UMI-guided consensus sequences with migec v1.2.7. Using mixcr v2.1.11, the UMI consensuses were aligned to TRA and TRB V and J templates and assembled into clonotypes. Expanded or contracted clonotypes were those called significant by both edgeR and NoisET, with noise models trained on biological replicates. For edgeR calls, the thresholds were a false discovery rate-adjusted p below 0.01 and a log2 fold-change of 1. As an exploratory analysis of dynamics, max-normalized trajectories of the 1000 most abundant clonotypes were examined by PCA with hierarchical clustering. Separately sequenced CD4+ and CD8+ repertoires were used to assign the CD4 or CD8 phenotype of responding clones. The public reads were reprocessed in TCRdb via fastp at Q25 and MiXCR, keeping in-frame beta chains. For every CDR3 protein sequence, its rows merge into one entry that carries the most common genes and DNA. These V and J calls derive from TCRdb rather than the authors' analysis. Present in this sample are over 400,000 distinct CDR3 sequences, roughly a quarter of which were seen just once. Clones ranked in the top ten supply around 13% of the sample.

This clonotype was counted only a few times. What antigen it recognizes has not been identified. At one end the junction does not follow the germline gene, possibly because of a read error. General study outcomes and caveats: SARS-CoV-2 specificity was not confirmed for the second-wave clones peaking on day 37. Balanced CD4/CD8 phenotypes were observed for clones contracting from day 15 to 85, whereas a bias towards CD4+ was observed for a second wave of clones expanding from day 15 to 37. Contracting CD4+ clones appeared mostly in the CM and EM memory subsets, whereas CD8+ clones were enriched in EMRA. Only a couple of mild cases were covered in the study, and larger cohorts including severe cases with pre-infection samples were considered necessary. Some responding clones were detected in pre-infection memory, suggesting pre-existing cross-reactive memory T cells joined the SARS-CoV-2 response.

PBMCs were isolated by Ficoll-Paque density gradient centrifugation. The germline V gene specifies SGHRS as CDR1 and YFSETQ as CDR2. The CDR3, cysteine through phenylalanine, is 16 amino acids long. The sequence is cut down to CDR3 DNA, 48 bases in frame from base 1. The sample consisted of PBMCs or a T cell subset sorted from them (not recorded which). The rearrangement joined TRBV5-1 to TRBJ2-5; the junction holds 10 bases that match TRBD2. The receptor was isolated from an adult woman who had mild COVID-19 (a few samples of this study predate the infection). The sample titles of this study are shuffled in the database, so cell type and time point are left out; the donor was told from shared clones. The CDR3 sequence is CASSAITSGAEETQYF. In nucleotides, the sequence is TGCGCCAGCAGCGCGATAACTAGCGGGGCTGAAGAAACCCAGTACTTC.